These T cell receptor beta chains were read from a single sample in a study of OX40 agonist ivuxolimab in advanced cancers. Generated by immunoSEQ multiplex PCR, the TCRdb table keeps only in-frame clones and is missing some. The profile shows about 58,000 clones, around 79% of them singletons. The starting material was CD4+ or CD8+ T cells sorted from blood, obtained in a trial of the OX40 agonist ivuxolimab. Receptor source: an adult with an advanced solid tumor such as melanoma, head and neck, liver or kidney cancer. The CDR3 runs from the conserved cysteine through the conserved F or W. Fields, in order: J gene, clone size, D gene, V gene, CDR3 protein, CDR3 DNA. D genes are given only for firm matches. The size field is filled for only some rows; it gives once, few, many or a size class.

TRBJ1-4 | once | - | TRBV9 | CASSTRAANEKLFF | TGTGCCAGCAGCACACGGGCCGCTAATGAAAAACTGTTTTTT
TRBJ2-7 | - | TRBD1 | TRBV10-3 | CAISSQGYEQYF | TGTGCCATCAGTTCACAGGGGTACGAGCAGTACTTC
TRBJ2-7 | - | TRBD2 | TRBV29-1 | CSVEDPSGGYEQYF | TGCAGCGTTGAAGATCCTAGCGGGGGTTACGAGCAGTACTTC
TRBJ2-7 | - | TRBD2 | TRBV5-1 | CASSAGLAGGYEQYF | TGCGCCAGCAGCGCCGGACTAGCGGGGGGCTACGAGCAGTACTTC
TRBJ2-1 | - | - | TRBV15 | CATSRGRVSQGTPYNEQFF | TGTGCCACCAGCAGAGGCCGCGTGAGTCAGGGGACCCCTTACAATGAGCAGTTCTTC
TRBJ2-5 | - | - | TRBV7-2 | CASSPTQETQYF | TGTGCCAGCAGCCCTACCCAAGAGACCCAGTACTTC
TRBJ2-7 | - | TRBD2 | TRBV7-9 | CASSWTSGYEQYF | TGTGCCAGCAGCTGGACTAGCGGCTACGAGCAGTACTTC
TRBJ2-7 | - | TRBD1 | TRBV11-3 | CASSRGQASYEQYF | TGTGCCAGCAGCCGCGGACAGGCCAGCTACGAGCAGTACTTC
TRBJ2-7 | - | - | TRBV5-3 | CARSPQGLPNEQYF | TGTGCCAGAAGCCCGCAGGGACTGCCCAACGAGCAGTACTTC
TRBJ2-7 | once | TRBD2 | TRBV11-3 | CASTQGLATSSYEQYF | TGTGCCAGCACCCAGGGACTAGCTACCTCTTCCTACGAGCAGTACTTC
TRBJ2-4 | - | - | TRBV28 | CASTKPGVAKNIQYF | TGTGCCAGCACGAAACCAGGGGTCGCCAAAAACATTCAGTACTTC
TRBJ1-1 | - | TRBD1 | TRBV2 | CASRAQGGSGNTEAFF | TGTGCCAGCAGGGCTCAGGGGGGCAGTGGGAACACTGAAGCTTTCTTT
TRBJ1-1 | - | - | TRBV6-1 | CASSEARQTEAFF | TGTGCCAGCAGTGAAGCGCGTCAAACTGAAGCTTTCTTT
TRBJ1-5 | - | - | TRBV5-8 | CASSLVPDSYSNQPQHF | TGTGCCAGCAGCTTAGTCCCCGATTCCTATAGCAATCAGCCCCAGCATTTT
TRBJ2-7 | - | - | TRBV11-3 | CASSGNYPVTEQYF | TGTGCCAGCAGCGGGAACTACCCCGTTACGGAGCAGTACTTC
TRBJ1-5 | - | - | TRBV7-9 | CASSPAGYSNQPQHF | TGTGCCAGCAGTCCCGCAGGCTATAGCAATCAGCCCCAGCATTTT
TRBJ2-7 | - | - | TRBV11-2 | CASSLDGGGAEQYF | TGTGCCAGCAGCTTAGACGGAGGGGGCGCCGAGCAGTACTTC
TRBJ1-6 | - | TRBD1 | TRBV30 | CAWGRTGDNSPLHF | TGTGCCTGGGGAAGGACAGGGGATAATTCACCCCTCCACTTT
TRBJ2-7 | - | TRBD1 | TRBV7-9 | CASSLVGQGSKQYF | TGTGCCAGCAGCTTAGTAGGACAGGGGAGCAAGCAGTACTTC
TRBJ2-5 | once | - | TRBV5-1 | CATRPDTQETQYF | TGCGCCACCCGACCCGACACCCAAGAGACCCAGTACTTC
TRBJ2-7 | - | - | TRBV11-3 | CASSLEPGPSEQYF | TGTGCCAGCAGCTTAGAACCAGGGCCCTCGGAGCAGTACTTC
TRBJ2-1 | once | TRBD2 | TRBV6-6 | CASRQLAGGLNEQFF | TGTGCCAGCAGGCAACTAGCGGGGGGGCTCAATGAGCAGTTCTTC
TRBJ2-7 | - | - | TRBV5-4 | CASSLGAFAYEQYF | TGTGCCAGCAGCTTGGGAGCTTTCGCCTACGAGCAGTACTTC
TRBJ1-4 | - | - | TRBV6-6 | CASSYTGATNEKLFF | TGTGCCAGCAGTTACACGGGAGCAACTAATGAAAAACTGTTTTTT
TRBJ2-3 | once | TRBD2 | TRBV18 | CASSPGRRGGTDTQYF | TGTGCCAGCTCACCCGGGAGGCGGGGTGGCACAGATACGCAGTATTTT
TRBJ2-7 | few | - | TRBV11-3 | CASSLDGGSYEQYF | TGTGCCAGCAGCTTAGATGGGGGTTCCTACGAGCAGTACTTC